A selection of T cell receptor beta chains follows, all from one sample in a study of T cells after yellow fever vaccination. TCRdb used MiXCR to reprocess the 5' RACE reads, holding one entry per CDR3 protein. The repertoire holds 250,000 to 400,000 distinct CDR3 sequences, with over 4% as singletons. The material sequenced was PBMCs, taken 5 days after the yellow fever booster vaccination. The source of these receptors is a man between 18 and 35 years old who received the YFV17D yellow fever vaccine. Each CDR3 is given with its conserved first and last residue. Fields, in order: V gene, D gene, clone size, J gene, CDR3 DNA, CDR3 protein. The D gene is left open where the match is weak. Size is omitted from some rows. Given values are once, few, many or a class for expanded clones.

TRBV20-1	NA	NA	TRBJ2-3	TGCAGTGCTAGAGATCGGATCGCGGGGCCCCCGGCAGATACGCAGTATTTT	CSARDRIAGPPADTQYF
TRBV12-3/TRBV12-4	NA	many	TRBJ1-4	TGTGCCAGCAGTTTAAGACAGGCGTCAACTAATGAAAAACTGTTTTTT	CASSLRQASTNEKLFF
TRBV27	NA	few	TRBJ2-4	TGTGCCAGCAGTTTATCTCAGGGCCTTGGAAACATTCAGTACTTC	CASSLSQGLGNIQYF
TRBV9	NA	NA	TRBJ1-1	TGTGCCAGCAGCGTAGACCAAAGCACTGAAGCTTTCTTT	CASSVDQSTEAFF
TRBV24-1	NA	many	TRBJ2-3	TGTGCCACCAGAGGGGCCAGGAGCACAGATACGCAGTATTTT	CATRGARSTDTQYF
TRBV5-4	NA	few	TRBJ2-3	TGTGCCAGCAGACAAAGAATGGGAACAGATACGCAGTATTTT	CASRQRMGTDTQYF
TRBV6-5	NA	few	TRBJ1-1	TGTGCCAGCAGTTTGACGGGGGGCCCTGAAGCTTTCTTT	CASSLTGGPEAFF
TRBV7-9	NA	few	TRBJ2-2	TGTGCCAGCAGCTGGGGGAGGCCGGGTCGCTGGACCGGGGAGCTGTTTTTT	CASSWGRPGRWTGELFF
TRBV7-9	TRBD1	NA	TRBJ1-1	TGTGCCAGCAGCTCACACGGACAGGGCTCCACTGAAGCTTTCTTT	CASSSHGQGSTEAFF
TRBV4-1	NA	NA	TRBJ2-7	TGCGCCAGCAGCCAAGAGCACTCCTTAATTATGTCCTACGAGCAGTACTTC	CASSQEHSLIMSYEQYF
TRBV5-1	TRBD2	few	TRBJ2-1	TGCGCCAGCAGCTTAATCGGGGGGGCCAATGAGCAGTTCTTC	CASSLIGGANEQFF
TRBV7-2	TRBD2	few	TRBJ2-3	TGTGCCAGCAGCTCCGGGGGGGGCAGGACAGATACGCAGTATTTT	CASSSGGGRTDTQYF
TRBV7-6	NA	NA	TRBJ1-1	TGTGCCAGCAGCTACGCGGGACTCGGGACTGAAGCTTTCTTT	CASSYAGLGTEAFF
TRBV18	NA	many	TRBJ2-5	TGTGCCAGCTCACCTAGCAGCACCCAAGAGACCCAGTACTTC	CASSPSSTQETQYF
TRBV5-1	NA	few	TRBJ1-4	TGCGCCAGCAGCTTGGAGGGGGAGACTAATGAAAAACTGTTTTTT	CASSLEGETNEKLFF
TRBV7-9	NA	NA	TRBJ2-2	TGTGCAGCAGGGGAAACCGGGGAGCTGTTTTTT	CAAGETGELFF
TRBV7-9	NA	many	TRBJ1-2	TGTGCCAGCAGCTTAGTGGTCGGGTATGGCTACACCTTC	CASSLVVGYGYTF
TRBV18	TRBD1	NA	TRBJ1-4	TGTGCCAGCTCACCAAAACCGGACAGGGGCCATGAAAAACTGTTTTTT	CASSPKPDRGHEKLFF
TRBV20-1	NA	NA	TRBJ2-3	TGCAGTGCTGGGCTTACAGGGATCTACACAGATACGCAGTATTTT	CSAGLTGIYTDTQYF
TRBV4-1	NA	NA	TRBJ2-4	TGCGCCAGCCTGCGTTTGGGGGAAAACATTCAGTACTTC	CASLRLGENIQYF
TRBV12-3/TRBV12-4	NA	few	TRBJ1-1	TGTGCCAGCAGGCCCAGGGAAACTGAAGCTTTCTTT	CASRPRETEAFF
TRBV19	NA	few	TRBJ1-1	TGTGCCAGTAGTATGCAGGGTCTTACTGAAGCTTTCTTT	CASSMQGLTEAFF
TRBV29-1	TRBD2	NA	TRBJ2-3	TGCAGCGTCACACCCGCTAGCGGGGGAACAGATACGCAGTATTTT	CSVTPASGGTDTQYF
TRBV7-8	NA	NA	TRBJ1-5	TGTGCCAGCAGCTTATGGAACAGGGAGTCGAGGCAGCCCCAGCATTTT	CASSLWNRESRQPQHF
TRBV24-1	TRBD2	few	TRBJ2-3	TGTGCCACCAGTGATTTGCTCCCTAGCGGGGGGGCCGCAGATACGCAGTATTTT	CATSDLLPSGGAADTQYF
TRBV5-6	NA	few	TRBJ2-3	TGTGCCAGCAGCTCTCGACGTATGGACATAAGCACAGATACGCAGTATTTT	CASSSRRMDISTDTQYF
TRBV29-1	NA	NA	TRBJ1-2	TGCAGCGACGACAGAAACTATGGCTACACCTTC	CSDDRNYGYTF
TRBV9	TRBD1	NA	TRBJ2-2	TGTGCCAGCAGCTCGGAAACAGGGGGAAGCGGGGAGCTGTTTTTT	CASSSETGGSGELFF
TRBV7-9	NA	NA	TRBJ2-1	TGTGCCAGCAGCTTTATCTTGTGGGATTCCTACAATGAGCAGTTCTTC	CASSFILWDSYNEQFF
TRBV12-3/TRBV12-4	NA	NA	TRBJ1-6	TGTGCCAGCAGTTCCTCCGGTCAAACTTCACCCCTCCACTTT	CASSSSGQTSPLHF
TRBV6-1	TRBD2	few	TRBJ2-1	TGTGCCAGCAGTGAGTCTGGGGGGGTCAATGAGCAGTTCTTC	CASSESGGVNEQFF
TRBV5-1	NA	many	TRBJ2-5	TGCGCCAGCAGCTTGGCGGCAGGCCAAGAGACCCAGTACTTC	CASSLAAGQETQYF
TRBV4-1	NA	many	TRBJ2-2	TGCGCCAGCAGCCAAATGACGAGCGGTATCGGGCTGTTTTTT	CASSQMTSGIGLFF